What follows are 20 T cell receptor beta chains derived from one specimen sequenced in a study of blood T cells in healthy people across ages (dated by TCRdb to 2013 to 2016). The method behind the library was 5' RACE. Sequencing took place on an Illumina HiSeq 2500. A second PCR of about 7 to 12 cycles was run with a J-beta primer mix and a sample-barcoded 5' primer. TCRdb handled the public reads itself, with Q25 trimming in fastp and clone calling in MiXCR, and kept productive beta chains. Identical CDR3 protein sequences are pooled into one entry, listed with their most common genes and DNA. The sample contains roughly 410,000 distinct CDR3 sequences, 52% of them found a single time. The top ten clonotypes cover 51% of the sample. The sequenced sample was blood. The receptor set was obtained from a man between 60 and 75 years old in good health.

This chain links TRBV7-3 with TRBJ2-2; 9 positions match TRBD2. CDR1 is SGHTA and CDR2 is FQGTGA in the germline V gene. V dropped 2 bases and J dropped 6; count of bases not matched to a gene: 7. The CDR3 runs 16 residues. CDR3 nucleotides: TGTGCCAGCAGCTTAGGCGCGGGAGGGCAGGCCGGGGAGCTGTTTTTT. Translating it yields CASSLGAGGQAGELFF.

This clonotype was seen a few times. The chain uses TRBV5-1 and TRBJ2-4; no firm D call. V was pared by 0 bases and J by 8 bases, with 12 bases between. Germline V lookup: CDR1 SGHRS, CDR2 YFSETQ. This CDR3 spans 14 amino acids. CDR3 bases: TGCGCCAGCAGCTTGGTGCTGGGTGCGGACATTCAGTACTTC. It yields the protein CASSLVLGADIQYF.

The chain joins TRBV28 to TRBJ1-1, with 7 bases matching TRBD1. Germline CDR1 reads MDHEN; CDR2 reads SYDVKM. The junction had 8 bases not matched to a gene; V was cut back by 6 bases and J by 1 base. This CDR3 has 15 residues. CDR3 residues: CASSLAGQPNTEAFF. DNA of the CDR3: TGTGCCAGCAGCCTGGCGGGACAGCCGAACACTGAAGCTTTCTTT. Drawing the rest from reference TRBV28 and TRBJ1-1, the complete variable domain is DVKVTQSSRYLVKRTGEKVFLECVQDMDHENMFWYRQDPGLGLRLIYFSYDVKMKEKGDIPEGYSVSREKKERFSLILESASTNQTSMYLCASSLAGQPNTEAFFGQGTRLTVV.

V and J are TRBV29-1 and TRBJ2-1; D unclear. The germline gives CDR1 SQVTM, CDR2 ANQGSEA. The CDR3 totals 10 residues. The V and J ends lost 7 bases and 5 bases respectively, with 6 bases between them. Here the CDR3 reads CSGQHNEQFF. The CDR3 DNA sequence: TGCAGCGGCCAGCACAATGAGCAGTTCTTC.

The CDR3 nucleotides are TGTGCCAGCAGCGTAGACGACAGCATGGGCTACACCTTC. Amino acids: CASSVDDSMGYTF. The chain links TRBV9 to TRBJ1-2, with D possibly TRBD1 on 5 matching bases. Per germline, CDR1 SGDLS and CDR2 YYNGEE. V gave up 0 bases and J gave up 8 bases, with 11 bases separating them. This CDR3 comprises 13 residues.

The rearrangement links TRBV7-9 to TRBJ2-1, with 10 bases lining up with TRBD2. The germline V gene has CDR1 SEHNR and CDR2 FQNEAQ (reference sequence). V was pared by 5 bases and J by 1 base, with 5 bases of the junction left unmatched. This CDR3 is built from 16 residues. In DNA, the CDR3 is TGTGCCAGCAGCCTTACTAGCGGGATGTCCTACAATGAGCAGTTCTTC. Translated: CASSLTSGMSYNEQFF.

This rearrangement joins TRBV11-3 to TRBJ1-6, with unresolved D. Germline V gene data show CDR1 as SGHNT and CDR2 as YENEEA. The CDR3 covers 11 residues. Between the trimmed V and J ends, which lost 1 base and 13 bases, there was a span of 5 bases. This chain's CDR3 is CASSLGDPLHF. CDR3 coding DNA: TGTGCCAGCAGCTTAGGAGACCCCCTCCACTTT.

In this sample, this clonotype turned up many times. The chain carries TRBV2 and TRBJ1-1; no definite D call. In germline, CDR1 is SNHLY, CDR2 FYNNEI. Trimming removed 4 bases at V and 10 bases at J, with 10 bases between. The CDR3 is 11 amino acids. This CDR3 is CASSVGSPAFF. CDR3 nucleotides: TGTGCCAGCAGTGTTGGGTCGCCAGCTTTCTTT.

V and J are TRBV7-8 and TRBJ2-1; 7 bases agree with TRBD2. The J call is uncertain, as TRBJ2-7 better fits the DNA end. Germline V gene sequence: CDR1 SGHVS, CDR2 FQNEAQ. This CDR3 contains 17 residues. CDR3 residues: CASSPALAEESYNEQYF. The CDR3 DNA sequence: TGTGCCAGCAGCCCAGCCCTAGCGGAAGAGTCCTACAATGAGCAGTACTTC.

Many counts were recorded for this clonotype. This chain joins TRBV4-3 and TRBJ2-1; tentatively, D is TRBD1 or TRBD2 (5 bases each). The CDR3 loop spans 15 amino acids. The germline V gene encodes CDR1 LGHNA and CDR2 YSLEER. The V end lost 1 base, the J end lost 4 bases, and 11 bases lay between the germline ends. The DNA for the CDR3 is TGCGCCAGCAGCCAAGGAGGGGCAAGGTACAATGAGCAGTTCTTC. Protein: CASSQGGARYNEQFF.

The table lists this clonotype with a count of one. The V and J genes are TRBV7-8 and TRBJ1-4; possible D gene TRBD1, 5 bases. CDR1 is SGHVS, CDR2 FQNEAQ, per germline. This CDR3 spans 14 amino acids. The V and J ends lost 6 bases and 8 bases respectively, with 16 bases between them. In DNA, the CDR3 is TGTGCCAGCAGGGGGGACCTACTAAGCGAAAAACTGTTTTTT. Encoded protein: CASRGDLLSEKLFF.

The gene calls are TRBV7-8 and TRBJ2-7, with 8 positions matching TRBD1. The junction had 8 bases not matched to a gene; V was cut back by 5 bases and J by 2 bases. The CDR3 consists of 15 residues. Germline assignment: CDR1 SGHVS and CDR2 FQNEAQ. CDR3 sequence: CASSTPKGQAYEQYF. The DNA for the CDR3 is TGTGCCAGCAGCACGCCGAAGGGACAGGCCTACGAGCAGTACTTC.

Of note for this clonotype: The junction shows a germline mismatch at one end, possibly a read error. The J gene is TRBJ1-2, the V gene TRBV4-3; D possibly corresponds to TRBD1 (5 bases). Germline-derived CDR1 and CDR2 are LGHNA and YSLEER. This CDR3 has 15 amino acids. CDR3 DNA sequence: TGCGCCAGCAGCCAAGAGGCTCCCAGGGTGCATGGCTGCACCTTC. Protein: CASSQEAPRVHGCTF.

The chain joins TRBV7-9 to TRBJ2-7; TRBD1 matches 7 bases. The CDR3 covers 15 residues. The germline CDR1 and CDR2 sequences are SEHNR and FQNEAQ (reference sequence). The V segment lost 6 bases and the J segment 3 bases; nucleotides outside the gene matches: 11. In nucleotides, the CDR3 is TGTGCCAGCAGGCCACCCGGGACAGTATACTACGAGCAGTACTTC. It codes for CASRPPGTVYYEQYF.

The CDR3 here is CASSYPQTGSSYNSPLHF. Written as DNA, the CDR3 is TGTGCCAGCAGTTACCCCCAGACAGGGAGCTCCTATAATTCACCCCTCCACTTT. The J gene is TRBJ1-6, the V gene TRBV6-5; 7 bases align to TRBD1. Germline loops: CDR1 MNHEY, CDR2 SVGAGI. The J segment lost 0 bases and the V segment lost 2 bases, leaving 7 bases of the junction unmatched. This CDR3 is 18 amino acids long.

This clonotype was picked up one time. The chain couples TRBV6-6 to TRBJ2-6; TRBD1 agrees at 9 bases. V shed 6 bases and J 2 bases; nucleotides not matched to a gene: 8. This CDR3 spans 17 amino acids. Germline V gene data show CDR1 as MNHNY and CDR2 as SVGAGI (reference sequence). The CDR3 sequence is CASSPGQGSPGANVLTF. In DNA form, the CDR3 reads TGTGCCAGCAGCCCGGGACAGGGCTCCCCTGGGGCCAACGTCCTGACTTTC.

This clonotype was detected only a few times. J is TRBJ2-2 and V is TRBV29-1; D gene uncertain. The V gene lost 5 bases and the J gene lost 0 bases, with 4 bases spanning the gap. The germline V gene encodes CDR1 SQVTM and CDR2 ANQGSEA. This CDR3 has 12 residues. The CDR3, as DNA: TGCAGCGTTTCCGCGAACACCGGGGAGCTGTTTTTT. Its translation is CSVSANTGELFF.

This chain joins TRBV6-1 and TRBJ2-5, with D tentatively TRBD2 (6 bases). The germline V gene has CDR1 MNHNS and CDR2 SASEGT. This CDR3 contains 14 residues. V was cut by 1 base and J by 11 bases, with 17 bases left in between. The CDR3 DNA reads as TGTGCCAGCAGTGAAGATGTTAGGACTACCCAGCAGTACTTC. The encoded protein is CASSEDVRTTQQYF.

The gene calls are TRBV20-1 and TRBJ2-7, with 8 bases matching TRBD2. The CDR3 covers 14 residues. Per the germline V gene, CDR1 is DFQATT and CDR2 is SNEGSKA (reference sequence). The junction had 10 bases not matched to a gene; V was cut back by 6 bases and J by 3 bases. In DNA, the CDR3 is TGCAGTGCCAGCCTTAGCGGGACTAACTACGAGCAGTACTTC. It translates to CSASLSGTNYEQYF.

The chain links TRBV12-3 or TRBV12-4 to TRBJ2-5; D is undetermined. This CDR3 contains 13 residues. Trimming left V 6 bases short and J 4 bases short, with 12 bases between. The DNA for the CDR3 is TGTGCCAGCAGCCCGCTTGGCCCAGAGACCCAGTACTTC. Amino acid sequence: CASSPLGPETQYF.